The rows below give T cell receptor beta chains drawn from one sample of a study of T cells in Graves' hyperthyroidism and ophthalmopathy. TCRdb re-derived calls from the multiplex PCR reads in MiXCR, one entry per CDR3 protein. This sample has 500,000 to 750,000 distinct CDR3 sequences; approximately 14% occur once, and the top ten carry roughly 6.9%. The sequencing input was blood. These receptors were obtained from a woman aged 18 to 35 with Graves' ophthalmopathy. Each CDR3 is given with its conserved first and last residue. The D gene is left open where the match is weak. The size field is filled for only some rows; it gives once, few, many or a size class.

J	size	V	D	CDR3	DNA
TRBJ2-7	NA	TRBV7-9	NA	CASSLATPSVNEQYF	TGTGCCAGCAGCTTAGCGACACCGTCGGTCAACGAGCAGTACTTC
TRBJ2-7	NA	TRBV6-1	NA	CASTSITGSSYKQYF	TGTGCCAGCACCTCAATTACAGGGAGCTCCTACAAGCAGTACTTC
TRBJ2-3	many	TRBV20-1	TRBD2	CSATETSGTNTDTQYF	TGCAGTGCTACCGAGACTAGCGGGACTAACACAGATACGCAGTATTTT
TRBJ1-5	many	TRBV11-2	TRBD1	CASSLDGTGFDNQPQHF	TGTGCCAGCAGCTTAGATGGGACAGGCTTCGACAATCAGCCCCAGCATTTT
TRBJ1-1	many	TRBV7-9	TRBD1	CASSQGQLMNTEAFF	TGTGCCAGCAGCCAGGGACAGTTAATGAACACTGAAGCTTTCTTT
TRBJ2-1	few	TRBV18	NA	CASSGLPKYNEQFF	TGTGCCAGCTCGGGACTCCCTAAATACAATGAGCAGTTCTTC
TRBJ1-1	many	TRBV7-9	NA	CASSFLTENTEAFF	TGTGCCAGCAGCTTCTTAACAGAGAACACTGAAGCTTTCTTT
TRBJ1-1	NA	TRBV27	NA	CASSLLRVNTEAFF	TGTGCCAGCAGTTTACTCCGGGTGAACACTGAAGCTTTCTTT
TRBJ1-1	few	TRBV19	TRBD1	CASSSLWGQGGVNTEAFF	TGTGCCAGTAGTTCCCTTTGGGGACAGGGTGGAGTCAACACTGAAGCTTTCTTT
TRBJ2-1	NA	TRBV7-9	TRBD2	CASSTPIAGGSYNEQFF	TGTGCCAGCAGCACACCCATAGCGGGAGGCTCCTACAATGAGCAGTTCTTC
TRBJ2-1	many	TRBV20-1	TRBD2	CSARDQGSTSGRYNEQFF	TGCAGTGCTAGAGATCAGGGTTCGACTAGCGGGAGATACAATGAGCAGTTCTTC
TRBJ2-3	many	TRBV28	TRBD1	CATTGGNFDTQYF	TGTGCCACAACAGGGGGGAATTTTGATACGCAGTATTTT
TRBJ2-1	few	TRBV7-7	NA	CASSPSDRNEQFF	TGTGCTAGCAGCCCCTCGGACCGTAATGAGCAGTTCTTC
TRBJ1-3	many	TRBV7-6	TRBD1	CASSRGQGKGNTIYF	TGTGCCAGCAGCCGGGGACAGGGTAAAGGAAACACCATATATTTT
TRBJ2-6	NA	TRBV11-2	TRBD2	CASSTSVNSGANVLTF	TGTGCCAGCAGTACTAGCGTGAACTCTGGGGCCAACGTCCTGACTTTC
TRBJ1-1	few	TRBV9	NA	CASSVSLNTEAFF	TGTGCCAGCAGCGTTTCATTGAACACTGAAGCTTTCTTT
TRBJ2-3	many	TRBV20-1	TRBD2	CSARGLAGGPADTQYF	TGCAGTGCTAGAGGTCTAGCGGGAGGGCCAGCAGATACGCAGTATTTT
TRBJ1-2	many	TRBV18	NA	CASSPGRTNYGYTF	TGTGCCAGCTCACCAGGCAGGACAAACTATGGCTACACCTTC
TRBJ1-2	many	TRBV12-3/TRBV12-4	NA	CASSPRDVGYGYTF	TGTGCCAGCAGCCCCCGGGACGTCGGCTATGGCTACACCTTC
TRBJ2-3	NA	TRBV15	NA	CATSRVGGRGASTDTQYF	TGTGCCACCAGCAGAGTAGGAGGACGCGGAGCTAGCACAGATACGCAGTATTTT
TRBJ2-7	many	TRBV28	NA	CASSQDRWDEQYF	TGTGCCAGCAGTCAGGACCGGTGGGACGAGCAGTACTTC
TRBJ1-1	few	TRBV9	TRBD1	CASSPRTGTEAFF	TGTGCCAGCAGCCCAAGGACAGGCACTGAAGCTTTCTTT
TRBJ1-1	many	TRBV27	NA	CASSLHGATVNTEAFF	TGTGCCAGCAGTTTACATGGGGCAACAGTGAACACTGAAGCTTTCTTT
TRBJ1-1	many	TRBV20-1	TRBD1	CSASRPDRADTEAFF	TGCAGTGCTAGCCGTCCGGACAGGGCGGACACTGAAGCTTTCTTT
TRBJ2-7	many	TRBV7-2	TRBD2	CASSLWGGRDHEQYF	TGTGCCAGCAGCTTATGGGGCGGGAGGGACCACGAGCAGTACTTC